The 18 T cell receptor beta chains in this list originate from one sample, sequenced in a study of long-term antiretroviral therapy in people with HIV. With survey level as its setting, the immunoSEQ assay was v3.0. Sequencing was performed with immunoSEQ multiplex PCR; in TCRdb, only in-frame clones are kept and a portion is missing. The repertoire holds tens of thousands of clones, with around 89% as singletons. This material consisted of unsorted PBMCs, taken 0.5 years after starting antiretroviral therapy. The receptors originated from a woman under 30 with HIV.

This chain connects TRBV5-1 to TRBJ2-5; D not resolved. The CDR3 runs 13 residues. CDR1 is SGHRS, CDR2 YFSETQ, per germline. The ends were cut back, 0 bases at V and 2 bases at J, with 5 bases in the middle. The CDR3 reads CASSLAQQETQYF. CDR3 DNA sequence: TGCGCCAGCAGCTTGGCACAGCAAGAGACCCAGTACTTC.

The rearrangement uses TRBV7-2 and TRBJ1-2, with 8 bases aligning to TRBD1. The trim removed 5 bases at V and 6 bases at J, leaving 5 bases unmatched. The CDR3 loop spans 13 amino acids. CDR1 and CDR2 (germline): SGHTA, FQGNSA. The chain's CDR3 is CASSALRGHGYTF. DNA of the CDR3: TGTGCCAGCAGCGCCCTCAGGGGGCATGGCTACACCTTC.

CDR3 DNA: TGCGCCAGCAACTCCTTTGGAGGGGACACTGAAGCTTTCTTT. Protein product: CASNSFGGDTEAFF. The chain links TRBV5-1 to TRBJ1-1, with D perhaps TRBD1 (5 bases). Germline V gene data show CDR1 as SGHRS and CDR2 as YFSETQ. The ends were cut back, 6 bases at V and 3 bases at J, with 15 bases in the middle. The CDR3 consists of 14 residues. Variable domain in full (rest from reference TRBV5-1 and TRBJ1-1): KAGVTQTPRYLIKTRGQQVTLSCSPISGHRSVSWYQQTPGQGLQFLFEYFSETQRNKGNFPGRFSGRQFSNSRSEMNVSTLELGDSALYLCASNSFGGDTEAFFGQGTRLTVV.

The genes are TRBV4-3 and TRBJ1-4; weak D call: TRBD1 (5 bases). The CDR3 has 17 residues. The germline V gene encodes CDR1 LGHNA and CDR2 YSLEER. V lost 8 bases to trimming and J lost 0 bases, with 19 bases between them. This chain's CDR3 is CASGKTRAQATNEKLFF. The CDR3 DNA sequence: TGCGCCAGCGGGAAGACCCGGGCACAGGCAACTAATGAAAAACTGTTTTTT.

The V and J genes are TRBV11-2 and TRBJ1-1; possible D gene TRBD1, 6 bases. V lost 6 bases and J 0 bases, leaving 20 bases between the germline ends. The germline V gene encodes CDR1 SGHAT and CDR2 FQNNGV. The CDR3 spans 17 residues. This CDR3 reads CASSLQGWKVLNTEAFF. The CDR3 DNA reads as TGTGCCAGCAGTTTACAGGGATGGAAGGTGCTGAACACTGAAGCTTTCTTT.

The chain links TRBV6-1 to TRBJ2-6; tentatively, D is TRBD2 (6 bases). The CDR3 loop spans 14 amino acids. Trimming took 8 bases from V and 0 from J, leaving 8 bases between them. Germline assignment: CDR1 MNHNS and CDR2 SASEGT. CDR3 nucleotides: TGTGCCAGCGGGACTTTCTCTGGGGCCAACGTCCTGACTTTC. Translated: CASGTFSGANVLTF.

This clone was seen only once. The V gene is TRBV2, the J gene TRBJ2-7, with D possibly TRBD2 on 5 matching bases. The CDR3 is 15 amino acids. V lost 5 bases and J 1 base, leaving 15 bases between the germline ends. Per germline, CDR1 SNHLY and CDR2 FYNNEI. In DNA form, the CDR3 reads TGTGCCAGCAGTCCCACTAGGGCGGGTTCCTACGAGCAGTACTTC. It yields the protein CASSPTRAGSYEQYF.

The gene calls are TRBV15 and TRBJ2-1, with D perhaps TRBD2 (6 bases). Germline CDR1 is LNHNV and CDR2 is YYDKDF (reference sequence). The V end lost 2 bases, the J end lost 7 bases, and 12 bases lay between the germline ends. The CDR3 runs 14 residues. CDR3 bases: TGTGCCACCAGCAGACCGGGACTTAATAATGAGCAGTTCTTC. Its protein is CATSRPGLNNEQFF.

The chain employs TRBV7-2 and TRBJ2-7; 10 nucleotides match TRBD2. After removal of 6 bases from V and 7 bases from J, the junction contained 9 bases not matched to a gene. This CDR3 spans 14 amino acids. Germline CDR1 and CDR2: SGHTA and FQGNSA. Here the CDR3 DNA reads TGTGCCAGCAGGCCTACTAGCGGGATGGGGGAGCAGTACTTC. As protein: CASRPTSGMGEQYF.

The V call is TRBV7-9, the J call TRBJ2-7; 10 bases are shared with TRBD2. This CDR3 contains 14 residues. V gave up 1 base and J gave up 5 bases; unmatched junction bases: 2. Germline CDR1 and CDR2: SEHNR and FQNEAQ (reference sequence). Here the CDR3 reads CASSLGLAGHEQYF. CDR3 sequence (DNA): TGTGCCAGCAGCTTAGGACTAGCGGGTCACGAGCAGTACTTC.

The rearrangement uses TRBV19 and TRBJ2-5, with 8 positions matching TRBD2. V was clipped by 5 bases and J by 5 bases; unmatched bases: 13. Germline V CDR1 and CDR2: LNHDA, SQIVND (reference sequence). The length of the CDR3 is 16 residues. The CDR3 protein is CASSVRTGGRAETQYF. CDR3 nucleotides: TGTGCCAGTAGTGTCCGAACGGGAGGGCGGGCGGAGACCCAGTACTTC.

This rearrangement joins TRBV28 to TRBJ1-4; D unresolved. The CDR3 loop spans 11 amino acids. CDR1 and CDR2 (germline): MDHEN, SYDVKM. Trimming cost V 10 bases and J 7 bases, with 10 bases left between them. The DNA for the CDR3 is TGTGCCACTCAGGTCGGTGAAAAACTGTTTTTT. It codes for CATQVGEKLFF.

The chain joins TRBV5-6 to TRBJ2-1; D not resolved. CDR1 is SGHDT, CDR2 YYEEEE, per germline. Trimming took 0 bases from V and 1 from J, leaving 14 bases between them. The CDR3 sequence is 17 residues long. The CDR3 DNA is TGTGCCAGCAGCTTGGCCGCGCGATCGGGTTCCTACAATGAGCAGTTCTTC. Protein product: CASSLAARSGSYNEQFF.

J is TRBJ2-1 and V is TRBV27; tentative D call: TRBD2 (7 bases). Per germline, CDR1 MNHEY and CDR2 SMNVEV (reference sequence). The CDR3 contains 16 residues. Trimming shortened V by 5 bases and J by 5 bases, and 19 bases separated the two germline ends. For the CDR3, the DNA is TGTGCCAGCAGTCGTGGACGATCGCGGGGGCACAATGAGCAGTTCTTC. Translating it yields CASSRGRSRGHNEQFF.

This chain uses TRBV7-2 with TRBJ1-1; 8 bases map to TRBD1. The CDR3 loop spans 14 amino acids. Germline V gene lookup returns CDR1 SGHTA and CDR2 FQGNSA. Trimming took 2 bases from V and 5 from J; bases not matched to a gene: 4. The CDR3 here is CASSLTTGVTEAFF. The CDR3 region has the DNA TGTGCCAGCAGCTTAACGACAGGGGTGACTGAAGCTTTCTTT.

The J gene is TRBJ2-1, the V gene TRBV7-9, with D possibly called TRBD1 or TRBD2 (5 bases each). This CDR3 contains 15 residues. Germline CDR1 reads SEHNR; CDR2 reads FQNEAQ (reference sequence). Trimming took off 0 bases at V and 0 bases at J, with 6 bases between the two ends. The CDR3 is CASSLAGVSYNEQFF. CDR3 coding DNA: TGTGCCAGCAGCTTAGCGGGGGTCTCCTACAATGAGCAGTTCTTC.

This clone appeared once. V is TRBV7-9 and J is TRBJ2-1; D is possibly TRBD2 (5 bases). The CDR3 covers 17 residues. The V end lost 6 bases, the J end lost 5 bases, and 23 bases lay between the germline ends. Germline CDR1 and CDR2: SEHNR and FQNEAQ (reference sequence). CDR3 sequence reads: CASRGLTTSKPNNEQFF. The CDR3, as DNA: TGTGCCAGCAGAGGATTGACTACATCCAAACCTAACAATGAGCAGTTCTTC.

The chain has TRBV9 and TRBJ1-2; perhaps TRBD1 as D (6 bases). The CDR3 totals 13 residues. The germline V gene has CDR1 SGDLS and CDR2 YYNGEE. Trimming cost V 0 bases and J 6 bases, with 9 bases left between them. The DNA of the CDR3 is TGTGCCAGCAGCGTAGATCAGGGGAATGGCTACACCTTC. Protein sequence: CASSVDQGNGYTF. Combining the CDR3 with reference TRBV9 and TRBJ1-2 gives the whole variable domain DSGVTQTPKHLITATGQRVTLRCSPRSGDLSVYWYQQSLDQGLQFLIQYYNGEERAKGNILERFSAQQFPDLHSELNLSSLELGDSALYFCASSVDQGNGYTFGSGTRLTVV.